One and the same sample provided the 2 T cell receptor beta chains below, sequenced in a study of OX40 agonist ivuxolimab in advanced cancers. Libraries were prepared by immunoSEQ multiplex PCR; TCRdb keeps only in-frame clonotypes and omits some of them. Here the sample spans about 88,000 clones, around 83% being singletons. The source material was CD4+ or CD8+ T cells sorted from blood, sampled in a trial of the OX40 agonist ivuxolimab. These TCRs come from an adult with an advanced solid tumor such as melanoma, head and neck, liver or kidney cancer.

The V call is TRBV18, the J call TRBJ2-7, with TRBD1 matching 7 bases. The CDR3 is made up of 14 amino acids. The germline V gene encodes CDR1 KGHSH and CDR2 LQKENI. The V segment lost 3 bases and the J segment 3 bases; nucleotides outside the gene matches: 5. CDR3 amino acids: CASSPVTGVYEQYF. CDR3 DNA: TGTGCCAGCTCACCGGTTACAGGGGTCTACGAGCAGTACTTC.

The V and J genes are TRBV11-1 and TRBJ2-1; 14 bases agree with TRBD2. Germline V gene data show CDR1 as SGHAT and CDR2 as FQDESV (reference sequence). The CDR3 runs 16 residues. The trim removed 5 bases at V and 5 bases at J, leaving 5 bases unmatched. CDR3 loop: CASSPRLAGGNNEQFF. The CDR3 coding sequence is TGTGCCAGCAGCCCACGACTAGCGGGAGGGAACAATGAGCAGTTCTTC.